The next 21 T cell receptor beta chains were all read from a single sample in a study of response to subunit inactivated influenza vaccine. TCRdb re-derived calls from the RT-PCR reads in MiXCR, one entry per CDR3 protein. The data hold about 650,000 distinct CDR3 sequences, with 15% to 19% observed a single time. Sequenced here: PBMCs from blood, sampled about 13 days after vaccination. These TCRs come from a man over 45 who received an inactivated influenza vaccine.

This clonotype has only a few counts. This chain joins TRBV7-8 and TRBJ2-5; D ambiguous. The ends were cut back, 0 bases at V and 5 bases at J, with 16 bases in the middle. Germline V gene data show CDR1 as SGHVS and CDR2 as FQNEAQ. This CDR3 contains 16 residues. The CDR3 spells CASSLARLGKAETQYF. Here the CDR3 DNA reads TGTGCCAGCAGCTTAGCGCGGTTGGGAAAGGCGGAGACCCAGTACTTC.

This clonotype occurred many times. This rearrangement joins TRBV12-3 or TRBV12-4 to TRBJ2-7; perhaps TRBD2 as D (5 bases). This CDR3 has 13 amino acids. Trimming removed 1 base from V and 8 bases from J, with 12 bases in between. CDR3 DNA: TGTGCCAGCAGTTTAGGTCCTAGCAGCCAGCAGTACTTC. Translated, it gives CASSLGPSSQQYF.

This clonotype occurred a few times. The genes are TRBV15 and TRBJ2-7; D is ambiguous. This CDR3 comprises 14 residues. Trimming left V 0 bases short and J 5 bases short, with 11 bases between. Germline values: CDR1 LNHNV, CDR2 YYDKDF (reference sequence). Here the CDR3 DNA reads TGTGCCACCAGCAGAGATCCCTCTGTTCACGAGCAGTACTTC. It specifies CATSRDPSVHEQYF.

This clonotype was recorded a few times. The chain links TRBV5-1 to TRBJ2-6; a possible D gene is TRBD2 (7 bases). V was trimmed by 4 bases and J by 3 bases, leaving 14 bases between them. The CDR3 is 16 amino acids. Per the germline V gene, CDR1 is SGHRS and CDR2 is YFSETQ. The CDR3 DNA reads TGCGCCAGCAGCCAAGGGGGGGGAGATGGGGCCAACGTCCTGACTTTC. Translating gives CASSQGGGDGANVLTF.

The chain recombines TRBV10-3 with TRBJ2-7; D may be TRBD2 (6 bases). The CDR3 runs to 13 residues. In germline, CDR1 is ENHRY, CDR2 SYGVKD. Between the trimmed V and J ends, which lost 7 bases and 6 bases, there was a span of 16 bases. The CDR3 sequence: CAITPTSKAEQYF. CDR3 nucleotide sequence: TGTGCCATCACGCCCACTAGCAAGGCCGAGCAGTACTTC.

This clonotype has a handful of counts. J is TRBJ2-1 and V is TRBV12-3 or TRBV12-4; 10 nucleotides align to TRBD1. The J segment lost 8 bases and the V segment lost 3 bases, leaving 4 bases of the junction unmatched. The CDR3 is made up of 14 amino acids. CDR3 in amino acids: CASSLVTGGYEQFF. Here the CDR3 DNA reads TGTGCCAGCAGTTTGGTGACAGGGGGCTATGAGCAGTTCTTC.

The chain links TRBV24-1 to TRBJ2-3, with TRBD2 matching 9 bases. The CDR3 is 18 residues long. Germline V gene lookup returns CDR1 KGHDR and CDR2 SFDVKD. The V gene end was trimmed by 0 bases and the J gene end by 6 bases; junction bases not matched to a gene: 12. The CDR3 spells CATSDLGLGGGATDTQYF. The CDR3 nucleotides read TGTGCCACCAGTGATTTGGGTCTTGGCGGGGGGGCCACCGATACGCAGTATTTT.

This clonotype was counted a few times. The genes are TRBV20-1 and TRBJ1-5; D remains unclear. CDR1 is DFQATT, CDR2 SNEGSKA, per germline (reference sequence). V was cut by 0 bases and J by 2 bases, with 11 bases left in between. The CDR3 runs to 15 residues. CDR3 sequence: CSARDYRRGNQPQHF. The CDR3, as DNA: TGCAGTGCTAGAGATTACCGAAGGGGCAATCAGCCCCAGCATTTT.

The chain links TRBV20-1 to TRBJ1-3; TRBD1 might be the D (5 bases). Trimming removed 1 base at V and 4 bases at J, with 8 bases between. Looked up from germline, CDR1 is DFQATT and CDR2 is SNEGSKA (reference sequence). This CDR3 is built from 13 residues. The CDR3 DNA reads TGCAGTGCTAGAGTGGGGGGGGGAAACACCATATATTTT. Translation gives CSARVGGGNTIYF.

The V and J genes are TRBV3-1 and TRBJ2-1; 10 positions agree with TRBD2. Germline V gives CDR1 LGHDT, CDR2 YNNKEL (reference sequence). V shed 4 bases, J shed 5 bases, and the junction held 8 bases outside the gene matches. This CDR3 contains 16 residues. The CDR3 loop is CASSLVAGGWDNEQFF. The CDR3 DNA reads TGTGCCAGCAGCCTGGTAGCGGGGGGTTGGGACAATGAGCAGTTCTTC.

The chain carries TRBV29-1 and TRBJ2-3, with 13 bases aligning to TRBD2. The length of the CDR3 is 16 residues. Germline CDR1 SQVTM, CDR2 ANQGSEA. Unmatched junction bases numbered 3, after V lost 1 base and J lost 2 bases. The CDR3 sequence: CSVEGGLAGPTDTQYF. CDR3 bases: TGCAGCGTTGAAGGGGGACTAGCGGGGCCCACAGATACGCAGTATTTT.

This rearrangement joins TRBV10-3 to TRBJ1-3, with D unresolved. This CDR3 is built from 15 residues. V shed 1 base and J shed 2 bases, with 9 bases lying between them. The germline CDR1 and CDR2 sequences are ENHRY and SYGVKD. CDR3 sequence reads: CAISEFPVTGNTIYF. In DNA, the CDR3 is TGTGCCATCAGTGAGTTCCCGGTAACTGGAAACACCATATATTTT.

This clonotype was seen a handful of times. The CDR3 nucleotides are TGTGCCACCAGTGATTTATCGGGGACCCACTCCTACGAGCAGTACTTC. Its translation: CATSDLSGTHSYEQYF. This sequence joins TRBV24-1 and TRBJ2-7; D possibly matches TRBD1 or TRBD2 (5 bases each). Per germline, CDR1 KGHDR and CDR2 SFDVKD. The CDR3 loop spans 16 amino acids. Trimming removed 1 base from V and 0 bases from J, with 12 bases in between.

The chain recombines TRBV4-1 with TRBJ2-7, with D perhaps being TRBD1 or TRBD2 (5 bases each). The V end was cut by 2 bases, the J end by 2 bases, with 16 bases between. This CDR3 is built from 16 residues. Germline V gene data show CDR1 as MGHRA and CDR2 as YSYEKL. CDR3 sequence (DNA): TGCGCCAGCAGCCAAAGCCGGGACGGAACGACCTACGAGCAGTACTTC. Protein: CASSQSRDGTTYEQYF.

CDR3 nucleotide sequence: TGTGCCATCAGTGAGCAGGGATCGGTAGGGTACAATGAGCAGTTCTTC. As protein: CAISEQGSVGYNEQFF. The J gene is TRBJ2-1, the V gene TRBV10-3, with D perhaps TRBD1 (5 bases). The CDR3 extends over 16 amino acids. The V gene lost 2 bases and the J gene lost 4 bases, with 15 bases spanning the gap. Germline V gives CDR1 ENHRY, CDR2 SYGVKD.

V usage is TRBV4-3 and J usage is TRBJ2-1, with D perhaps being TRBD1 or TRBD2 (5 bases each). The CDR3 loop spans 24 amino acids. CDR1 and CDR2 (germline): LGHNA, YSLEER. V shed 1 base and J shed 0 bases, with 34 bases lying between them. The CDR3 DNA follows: TGCGCCAGCAGCCAAGTTAAACCCTCTGAATCGGGGCACCTTAGTGGCAGCTCCTACAATGAGCAGTTCTTC. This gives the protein CASSQVKPSESGHLSGSSYNEQFF.

The CDR3: CSARDSGGKRETQYF. The DNA of the CDR3 is TGCAGTGCTAGAGATTCGGGCGGAAAAAGGGAGACCCAGTACTTC. This chain connects TRBV20-1 to TRBJ2-5; D gene ambiguous. The CDR3 contains 15 residues. V lost 0 bases to trimming and J lost 5 bases, with 16 bases between them. The germline V gene has CDR1 DFQATT and CDR2 SNEGSKA (reference sequence).

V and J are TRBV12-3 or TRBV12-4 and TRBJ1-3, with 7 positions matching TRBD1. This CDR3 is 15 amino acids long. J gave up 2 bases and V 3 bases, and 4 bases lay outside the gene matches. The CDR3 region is CASSFGTDTGNTIYF. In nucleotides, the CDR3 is TGTGCCAGCAGTTTTGGGACAGATACTGGAAACACCATATATTTT.

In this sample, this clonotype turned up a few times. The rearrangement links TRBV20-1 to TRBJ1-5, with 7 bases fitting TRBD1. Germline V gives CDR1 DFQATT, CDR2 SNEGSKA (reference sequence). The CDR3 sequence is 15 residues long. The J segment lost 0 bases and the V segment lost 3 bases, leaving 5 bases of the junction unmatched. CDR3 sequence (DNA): TGCAGTGCTAGGGGGACAGCTAATAGCAATCAGCCCCAGCATTTT. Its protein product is CSARGTANSNQPQHF.

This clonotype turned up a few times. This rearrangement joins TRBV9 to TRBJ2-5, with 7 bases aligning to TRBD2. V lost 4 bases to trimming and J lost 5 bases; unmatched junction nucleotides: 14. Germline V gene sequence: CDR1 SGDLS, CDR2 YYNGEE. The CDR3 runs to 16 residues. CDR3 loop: CASSPAFRGGGETQYF. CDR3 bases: TGTGCCAGCAGCCCCGCATTTCGAGGCGGGGGTGAGACCCAGTACTTC. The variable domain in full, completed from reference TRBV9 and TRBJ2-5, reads DSGVTQTPKHLITATGQRVTLRCSPRSGDLSVYWYQQSLDQGLQFLIQYYNGEERAKGNILERFSAQQFPDLHSELNLSSLELGDSALYFCASSPAFRGGGETQYFGPGTRLLVL.

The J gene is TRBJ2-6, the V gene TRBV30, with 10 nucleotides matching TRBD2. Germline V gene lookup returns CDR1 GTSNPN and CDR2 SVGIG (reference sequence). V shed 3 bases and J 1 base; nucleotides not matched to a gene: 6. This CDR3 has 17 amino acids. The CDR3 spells CAWRELAGASGANVLTF. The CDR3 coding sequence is TGTGCCTGGAGGGAGCTAGCGGGAGCATCTGGGGCCAACGTCCTGACTTTC.